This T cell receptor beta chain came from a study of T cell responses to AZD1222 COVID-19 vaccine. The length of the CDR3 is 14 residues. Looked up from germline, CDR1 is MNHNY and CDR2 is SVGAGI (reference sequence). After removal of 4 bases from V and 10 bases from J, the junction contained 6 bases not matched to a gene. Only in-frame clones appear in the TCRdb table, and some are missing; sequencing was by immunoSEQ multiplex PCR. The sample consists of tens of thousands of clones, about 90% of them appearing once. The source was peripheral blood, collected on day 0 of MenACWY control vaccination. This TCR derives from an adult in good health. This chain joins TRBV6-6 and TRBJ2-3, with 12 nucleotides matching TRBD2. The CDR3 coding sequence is TGTGCCAGCAGTTCTAGCGGGGGGGCCGGGGCGCAGTATTTT. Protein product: CASSSSGGAGAQYF.